These 21 T cell receptor beta chains share one sample of origin, sequenced in a study of shared clonotypes between healthy human individuals. The data were produced by immunoSEQ multiplex PCR, yet TCRdb's version contains in-frame clones alone and is incomplete. Of around 700,000 clones listed, less than 85% were seen once; the top ten hold 1.5% to 2%. The sample consisted of memory CD4+ T cells sorted from blood. Noted subset: CD45RA-negative fraction. The receptors stem from a woman aged 25-40 years in good health.

CDR3 loop: CASTTGRVLSPLHF. For the CDR3, the DNA is TGCGCCAGCACCACGGGACGGGTGCTGTCACCCCTCCACTTT. The chain recombines TRBV5-1 with TRBJ1-6; D is possibly TRBD1 (5 bases). The CDR3 length is 14 residues. The germline gives CDR1 SGHRS, CDR2 YFSETQ. V was clipped by 6 bases and J by 10 bases, with 17 bases between them.

The J gene is TRBJ1-2, the V gene TRBV5-6; a possible D gene is TRBD1 (5 bases). V lost 4 bases and J lost 0, with 10 bases in between. Germline CDR1 SGHDT, CDR2 YYEEEE. The CDR3 totals 14 residues. For the CDR3, the DNA is TGTGCCAGCAGCCCCAAGACAGCTAACTATGGCTACACCTTC. Protein: CASSPKTANYGYTF.

The rearrangement joins TRBV6-5 to TRBJ2-5, with 8 bases identical to TRBD1. After removal of 1 base from V and 2 bases from J, the junction contained 0 bases not matched to a gene. From germline, CDR1 is MNHEY and CDR2 SVGAGI. This CDR3 spans 14 amino acids. The CDR3: CASSYYRGQETQYF. CDR3 in DNA: TGTGCCAGCAGTTACTACAGGGGGCAAGAGACCCAGTACTTC.

The chain combines TRBV7-9 with TRBJ2-5; D ambiguous. This CDR3 region has 16 residues. The germline V and J ends were trimmed by 5 bases and 5 bases, with 21 bases remaining between them. Germline CDR1 SEHNR, CDR2 FQNEAQ (reference sequence). The CDR3: CASSPRMRRDVETQYF. CDR3 sequence (DNA): TGTGCCAGCAGCCCCAGGATGCGCCGCGACGTGGAGACCCAGTACTTC.

J is TRBJ2-1 and V is TRBV30; D tentatively reads TRBD1 or TRBD2 (5 bases each). V gave up 1 base and J gave up 4 bases, with 29 bases separating them. The germline V gene has CDR1 GTSNPN and CDR2 SVGIG (reference sequence). The CDR3 is 20 amino acids. In DNA, the CDR3 is TGTGCCTGGAGTGGGAGAAGGGGTAAACAGTCTGGGGAGTATTACAATGAGCAGTTCTTC. Residues: CAWSGRRGKQSGEYYNEQFF.

This chain uses TRBV25-1 with TRBJ2-2, with D perhaps matching TRBD1 or TRBD2 (7 bases each). The CDR3 totals 17 residues. Germline V CDR1 and CDR2: MGHDK, SYGVNS. V was cut by 6 bases and J by 6 bases, with 23 bases left in between. In DNA form, the CDR3 reads TGTGCCAGCAGCGCGCCGCCAGGGGGGGACGGGCCCGGGGAGCTGTTTTTT. Translating gives CASSAPPGGDGPGELFF. The entire variable domain, with the rest obtained from reference TRBV25-1 and TRBJ2-2, is as follows: EADIYQTPRYLVIGTGKKITLECSQTMGHDKMYWYQQDPGMELHLIHYSYGVNSTEKGDLSSESTVSRIRTEHFPLTLESARPSHTSQYLCASSAPPGGDGPGELFFGEGSRLTVL.

V usage is TRBV6-4 and J usage is TRBJ2-2, with 9 nucleotides matching TRBD1. The CDR3 is 18 residues long. V shed 0 bases and J 1 base; nucleotides not matched to a gene: 6. Germline V gene lookup returns CDR1 MRHNA and CDR2 SNTAGT. The CDR3 reads CASSDSFPGQGNTGELFF. CDR3 nucleotide sequence: TGTGCCAGCAGTGACTCTTTCCCGGGACAGGGGAACACCGGGGAGCTGTTTTTT.

V is TRBV9 and J is TRBJ2-7, with TRBD2 identical over 11 bases. The CDR3 totals 16 residues. Germline CDR1 and CDR2: SGDLS and YYNGEE. The V and J ends lost 4 bases and 1 base, in that order; junction bases with no gene match: 7. CDR3 sequence (DNA): TGTGCCAGCAGCTTCCGACTAGCGGGAAGATCCTACGAGCAGTACTTC. This sequence encodes CASSFRLAGRSYEQYF.

CDR3: CASSRGGTGGRDNQPQHF. CDR3 nucleotide sequence: TGCGCCAGCAGCCGAGGGGGAACAGGGGGCCGAGACAATCAGCCCCAGCATTTT. The V gene is TRBV4-1, the J gene TRBJ1-5; TRBD1 aligns across 9 bases. The trim removed 4 bases at V and 3 bases at J, leaving 13 bases unmatched. The CDR3 has 18 amino acids. Looked up from germline, CDR1 is MGHRA and CDR2 is YSYEKL.

This sequence joins TRBV4-2 and TRBJ1-2; D is unclear. Germline-derived CDR1 and CDR2 are LGHNA and YNFKEQ. CDR3 size: 15 residues. V was shortened by 1 base and J by 3 bases, with 12 bases between the two germline ends. CDR3 nucleotides: TGTGCCAGCAGCCAAGTAGAGGGAGAGGACTATGGCTACACCTTC. Translated, it gives CASSQVEGEDYGYTF.

V and J are TRBV4-1 and TRBJ2-6; D call uncertain. V was trimmed by 0 bases and J by 0 bases, leaving 15 bases between them. Germline V gene sequence: CDR1 MGHRA, CDR2 YSYEKL. This CDR3 comprises 19 residues. DNA of the CDR3: TGCGCCAGCAGCCAAGATCTTTGGCAGGCTTACTCTGGGGCCAACGTCCTGACTTTC. Amino acids: CASSQDLWQAYSGANVLTF.

The chain recombines TRBV7-9 with TRBJ2-7; 7 bases are shared with TRBD2. Per the germline V gene, CDR1 is SEHNR and CDR2 is FQNEAQ (reference sequence). This CDR3 is built from 14 residues. V lost 5 bases, J lost 5 bases, and 9 bases stayed unmatched. The CDR3 nucleotides read TGTGCCAGCAGCCAAGGACTAGTAATTCACGAGCAGTACTTC. Translating gives CASSQGLVIHEQYF.

The chain has TRBV9 and TRBJ2-1, with 9 nucleotides matching TRBD1. The CDR3 runs to 15 residues. Germline trimming cut 0 bases from V and 6 bases from J; bases unmatched to any gene: 4. CDR1 and CDR2 (germline): SGDLS, YYNGEE. The DNA of the CDR3 is TGTGCCAGCAGCGTAGGGGACAGGGTGGGCAATGAGCAGTTCTTC. This translates into CASSVGDRVGNEQFF.

Here the CDR3 DNA reads TGTGCCAGCAGCCAGGGTGACAGTCTCGGGGCCAACGTCCTGACTTTC. Translating gives CASSQGDSLGANVLTF. The chain employs TRBV4-2 and TRBJ2-6, with a weak D call TRBD1 (5 bases). CDR3 length: 16 residues. Germline CDR1 and CDR2: LGHNA and YNFKEQ. V lost 3 bases and J 4 bases, leaving 13 bases between the germline ends.

A few counts support this clone. The sample has other DNA sequences that encode this CDR3 too. J is TRBJ2-3 and V is TRBV19; the match to TRBD1 covers 7 bases. The V segment lost 3 bases and the J segment 2 bases; nucleotides outside the gene matches: 5. The CDR3 consists of 15 residues. Germline V gene lookup returns CDR1 LNHDA and CDR2 SQIVND (reference sequence). CDR3 region: CASSIGTAATDTQYF. The CDR3 bases are TGTGCCAGTAGTATCGGGACAGCCGCCACAGATACGCAGTATTTT. Combining the CDR3 with reference TRBV19 and TRBJ2-3 gives the whole variable domain DGGITQSPKYLFRKEGQNVTLSCEQNLNHDAMYWYRQDPGQGLRLIYYSQIVNDFQKGDIAEGYSVSREKKESFPLTVTSAQKNPTAFYLCASSIGTAATDTQYFGPGTRLTVL.

The chain recombines TRBV18 with TRBJ1-4, with unresolved D. V dropped 0 bases and J dropped 4 bases, with 6 bases sitting between them. This CDR3 is built from 14 residues. Germline CDR1 KGHSH, CDR2 LQKENI. CDR3 residues: CASSPPANNEKLFF. CDR3 in DNA: TGTGCCAGCTCACCACCGGCAAATAATGAAAAACTGTTTTTT.

CDR3 loop: CASSSQGNTGELFF. CDR3 bases: TGTGCCAGTAGTTCCCAGGGGAACACCGGGGAGCTGTTTTTT. This rearrangement joins TRBV19 to TRBJ2-2, with D possibly TRBD1 on 5 matching bases. The V end lost 5 bases, the J end lost 1 base, and 8 bases lay between the germline ends. The germline V gene has CDR1 LNHDA and CDR2 SQIVND (reference sequence). The CDR3 is 14 residues long.

This clone was seen only once. CDR3 coding DNA: TGTGCCAGCAGTCCTCTGTCCCGGGGGTACGAGCAGTACTTC. Protein sequence: CASSPLSRGYEQYF. V and J are TRBV11-2 and TRBJ2-7, with D maybe TRBD2 (6 bases). Germline assignment: CDR1 SGHAT and CDR2 FQNNGV. V lost 6 bases and J lost 4, with 16 bases in between. CDR3 length: 14 amino acids.

CDR3 sequence (DNA): TGTGCCAGCTCACGTGACATCAACACTGAAGCTTTCTTT. Its protein product is CASSRDINTEAFF. V gene TRBV18 combines with J gene TRBJ1-1; D call uncertain. V lost 4 bases to trimming and J lost 2 bases, with 8 bases between them. The CDR3 loop spans 13 amino acids. Per the germline V gene, CDR1 is KGHSH and CDR2 is LQKENI. Complete variable domain (other parts from reference TRBV18 and TRBJ1-1): NAGVMQNPRHLVRRRGQEARLRCSPMKGHSHVYWYRQLPEEGLKFMVYLQKENIIDESGMPKERFSAEFPKEGPSILRIQQVVRGDSAAYFCASSRDINTEAFFGQGTRLTVV.

The table lists this clone with a few counts. At one of its ends the junction is not consistent with the germline gene, which may arise from a read error. The rearrangement links TRBV7-9 to TRBJ1-4; weak D call: TRBD1 (5 bases). From germline, CDR1 is SEHNR and CDR2 FQNEAQ (reference sequence). This CDR3 spans 15 amino acids. For the CDR3, the DNA is TGTGCCACCAGCACTTGGACATCAACTAATGAAAAACTGTTTTTT. Translating it yields CATSTWTSTNEKLFF.

As for this clone: Within the sample, other DNA sequences also encode this same CDR3. The genes are TRBV10-1 and TRBJ1-5, with D unclear. The CDR3 has 13 amino acids. Trimming pared 3 bases from V and 4 bases from J, leaving 7 bases between. Germline V gene sequence: CDR1 WNHNN, CDR2 SYGVQD (reference sequence). In DNA form, the CDR3 reads TGCGCCAGCAGTGAATCGGGGAATCAGCCCCAGCATTTT. Protein sequence: CASSESGNQPQHF.